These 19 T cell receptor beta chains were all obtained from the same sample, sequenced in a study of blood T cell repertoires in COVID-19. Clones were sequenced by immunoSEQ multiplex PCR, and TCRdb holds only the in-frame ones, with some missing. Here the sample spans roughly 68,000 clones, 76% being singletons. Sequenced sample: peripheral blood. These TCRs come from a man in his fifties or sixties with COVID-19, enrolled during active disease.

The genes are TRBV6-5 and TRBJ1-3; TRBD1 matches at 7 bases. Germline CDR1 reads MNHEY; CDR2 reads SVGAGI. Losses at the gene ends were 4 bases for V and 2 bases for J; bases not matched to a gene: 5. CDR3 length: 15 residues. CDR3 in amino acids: CASSSPTGTGNTIYF. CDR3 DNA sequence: TGTGCCAGCAGTTCCCCGACAGGGACTGGAAACACCATATATTTT.

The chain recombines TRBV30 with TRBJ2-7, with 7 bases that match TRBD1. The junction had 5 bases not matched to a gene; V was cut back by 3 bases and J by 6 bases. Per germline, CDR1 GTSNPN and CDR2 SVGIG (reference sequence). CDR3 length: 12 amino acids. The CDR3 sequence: CAWRVYRGEQYF. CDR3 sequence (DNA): TGTGCCTGGAGGGTCTACAGGGGCGAGCAGTACTTC.

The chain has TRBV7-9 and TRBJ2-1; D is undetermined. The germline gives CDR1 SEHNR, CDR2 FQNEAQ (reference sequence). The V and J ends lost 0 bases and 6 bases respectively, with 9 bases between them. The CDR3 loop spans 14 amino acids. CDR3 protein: CASSLASPGNEQFF. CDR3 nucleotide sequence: TGTGCCAGCAGCTTAGCGTCCCCAGGCAATGAGCAGTTCTTC.

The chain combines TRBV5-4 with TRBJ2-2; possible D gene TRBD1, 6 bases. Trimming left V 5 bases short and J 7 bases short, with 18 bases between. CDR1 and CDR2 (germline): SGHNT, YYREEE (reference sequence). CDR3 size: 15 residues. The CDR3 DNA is TGTGCCAGCAGACAGCCCGGGACACACGACGGGGAGCTGTTTTTT. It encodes CASRQPGTHDGELFF. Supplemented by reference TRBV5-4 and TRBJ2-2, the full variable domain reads ETGVTQSPTHLIKTRGQQVTLRCSSQSGHNTVSWYQQALGQGPQFIFQYYREEENGRGNFPPRFSGLQFPNYSSELNVNALELDDSALYLCASRQPGTHDGELFFGEGSRLTVL.

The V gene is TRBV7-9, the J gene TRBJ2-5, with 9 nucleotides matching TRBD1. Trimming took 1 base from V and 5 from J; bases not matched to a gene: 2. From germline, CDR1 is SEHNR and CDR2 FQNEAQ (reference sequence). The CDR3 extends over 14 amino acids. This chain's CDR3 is CASSLDRGRETQYF. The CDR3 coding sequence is TGTGCCAGCAGCTTAGACAGGGGGCGGGAGACCCAGTACTTC.

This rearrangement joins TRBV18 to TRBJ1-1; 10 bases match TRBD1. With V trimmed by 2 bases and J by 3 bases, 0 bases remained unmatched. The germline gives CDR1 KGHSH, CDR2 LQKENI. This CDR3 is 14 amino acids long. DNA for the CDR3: TGTGCCAGCTCACCAGGGACAGGGGACACTGAAGCTTTCTTT. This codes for CASSPGTGDTEAFF.

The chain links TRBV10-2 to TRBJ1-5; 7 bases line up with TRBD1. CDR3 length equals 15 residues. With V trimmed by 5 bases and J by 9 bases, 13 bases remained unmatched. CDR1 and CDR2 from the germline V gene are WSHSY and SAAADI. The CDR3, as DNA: TGCGCCAGCAGTTTGACAGGGAATACAGGAGGGCCCCAGCATTTT. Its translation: CASSLTGNTGGPQHF.

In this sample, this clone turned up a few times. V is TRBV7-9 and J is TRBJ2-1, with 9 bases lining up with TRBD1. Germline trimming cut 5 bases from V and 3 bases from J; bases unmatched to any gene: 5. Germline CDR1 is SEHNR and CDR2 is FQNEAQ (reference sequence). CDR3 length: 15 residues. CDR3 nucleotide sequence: TGTGCCAGCAGCGCCCGGGACAGGGTCTACAATGAGCAGTTCTTC. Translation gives CASSARDRVYNEQFF.

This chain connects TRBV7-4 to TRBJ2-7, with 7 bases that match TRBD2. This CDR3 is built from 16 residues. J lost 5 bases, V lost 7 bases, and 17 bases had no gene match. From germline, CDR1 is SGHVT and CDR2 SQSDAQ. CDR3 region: CASTPRKQTGGHEQYF. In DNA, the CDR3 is TGTGCCAGCACCCCGAGAAAGCAAACGGGGGGACACGAGCAGTACTTC.

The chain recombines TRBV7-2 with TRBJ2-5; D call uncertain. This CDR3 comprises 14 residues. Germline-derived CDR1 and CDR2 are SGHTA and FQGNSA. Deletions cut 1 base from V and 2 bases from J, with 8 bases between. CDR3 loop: CASSLGAEQETQYF. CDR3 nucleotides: TGTGCCAGCAGCTTAGGGGCTGAACAAGAGACCCAGTACTTC.

For the CDR3, the DNA is TGTGCCAGCAGTCCTCAGTCTGGTCAGCCCCAGCATTTT. Protein sequence: CASSPQSGQPQHF. The chain uses TRBV6-5 and TRBJ1-5; D unresolved. Germline CDR1 is MNHEY and CDR2 is SVGAGI. V gave up 5 bases and J gave up 6 bases, with 11 bases separating them. The CDR3 contains 13 residues.

CDR3 bases: TGTGCCAGCAGCCAAGATTCCAGGAACACCATATATTTT. Protein: CASSQDSRNTIYF. The chain combines TRBV3-1 (or the pseudogene TRBV3-2) with TRBJ1-3; D unresolved. This CDR3 has 13 residues. Between the trimmed V and J ends, which lost 0 bases and 7 bases, there was a span of 7 bases. Germline-derived CDR1 and CDR2 are LGHDT and YNNKEL (reference sequence).

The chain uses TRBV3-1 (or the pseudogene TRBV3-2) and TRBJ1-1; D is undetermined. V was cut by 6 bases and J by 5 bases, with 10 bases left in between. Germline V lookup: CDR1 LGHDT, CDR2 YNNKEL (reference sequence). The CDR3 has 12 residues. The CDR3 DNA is TGTGCCAGCAGTGGAGCCCGGACTGAAGCTTTCTTT. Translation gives CASSGARTEAFF.

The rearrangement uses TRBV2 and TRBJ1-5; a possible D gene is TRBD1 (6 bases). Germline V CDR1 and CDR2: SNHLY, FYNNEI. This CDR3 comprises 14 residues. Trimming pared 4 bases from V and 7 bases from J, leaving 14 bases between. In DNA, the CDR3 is TGTGCCAGCAGTGCAAACAGGGAAGGACAGCCCCAGCATTTT. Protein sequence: CASSANREGQPQHF.

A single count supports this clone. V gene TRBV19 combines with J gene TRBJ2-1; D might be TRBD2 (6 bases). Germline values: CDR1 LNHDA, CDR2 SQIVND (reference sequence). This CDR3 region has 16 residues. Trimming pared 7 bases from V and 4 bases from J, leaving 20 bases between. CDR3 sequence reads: CASNIRQHSGYNEQFF. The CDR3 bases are TGTGCCAGTAATATCCGACAGCACAGCGGGTACAATGAGCAGTTCTTC.

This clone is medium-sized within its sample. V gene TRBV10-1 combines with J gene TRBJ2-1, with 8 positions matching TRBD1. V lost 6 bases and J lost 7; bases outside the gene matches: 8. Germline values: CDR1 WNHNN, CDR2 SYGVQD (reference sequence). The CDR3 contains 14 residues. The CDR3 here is CASSVGGQENEQFF. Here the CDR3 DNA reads TGCGCCAGCAGCGTAGGGGGACAGGAAAATGAGCAGTTCTTC.

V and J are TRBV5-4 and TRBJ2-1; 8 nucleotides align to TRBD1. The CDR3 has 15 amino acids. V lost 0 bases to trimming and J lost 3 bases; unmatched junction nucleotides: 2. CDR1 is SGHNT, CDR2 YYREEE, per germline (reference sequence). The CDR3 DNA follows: TGTGCCAGCAGCTTGGGGGGACAGGTCTACAATGAGCAGTTCTTC. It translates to CASSLGGQVYNEQFF. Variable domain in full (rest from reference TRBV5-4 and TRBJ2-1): ETGVTQSPTHLIKTRGQQVTLRCSSQSGHNTVSWYQQALGQGPQFIFQYYREEENGRGNFPPRFSGLQFPNYSSELNVNALELDDSALYLCASSLGGQVYNEQFFGPGTRLTVL.

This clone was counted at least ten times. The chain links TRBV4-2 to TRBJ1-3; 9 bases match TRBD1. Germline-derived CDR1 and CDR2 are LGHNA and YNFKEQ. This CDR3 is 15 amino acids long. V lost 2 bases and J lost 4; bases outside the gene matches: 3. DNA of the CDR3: TGTGCCAGCAGCCAAACTGGACAGGGGGGAAACACCATATATTTT. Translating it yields CASSQTGQGGNTIYF.

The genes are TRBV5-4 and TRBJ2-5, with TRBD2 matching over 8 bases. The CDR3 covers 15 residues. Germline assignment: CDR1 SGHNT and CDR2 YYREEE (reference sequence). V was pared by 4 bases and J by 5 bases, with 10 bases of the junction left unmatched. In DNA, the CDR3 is TGTGCCAGCAGCGCTTACCAAAGCGGGAGTGAGACCCAGTACTTC. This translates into CASSAYQSGSETQYF.